These T cell receptor beta chains were read from a single sample in a study of regulatory T cells in long-lasting Graves disease. TCRdb reprocessed the multiplex PCR reads via MiXCR and lists one record per CDR3 protein. The table includes 350,000 to 550,000 distinct CDR3 sequences, 11% to 15% detected once. Separately, the same data were catalogued under a study of T cells in Graves' hyperthyroidism and ophthalmopathy.

The starting material was peripheral blood mononuclear cells (PBMCs), obtained at new diagnosis, from a patient treated with antithyroid drugs. These receptors were taken from a woman aged 45-65 years with Graves disease. CDR3s include the opening cysteine and the closing phenylalanine or tryptophan. The D gene is left open where the match is weak. Clone size, where shown, is once, few, many, or a class for clones that have expanded.

clone_size	d_call	v_call	j_call	cdr3_aa	cdr3_nt
few	TRBD1	TRBV4-1	TRBJ2-1	CASSRPTGFNEQFF	TGCGCCAGCAGCCGACCGACAGGGTTCAATGAGCAGTTCTTC
.	.	TRBV7-9	TRBJ2-1	CASSYRSEVNNEQFF	TGTGCCAGCAGCTACAGAAGTGAAGTAAACAATGAGCAGTTCTTC
many	TRBD1	TRBV28	TRBJ1-1	CASSPNRGSDTEAFF	TGTGCCAGCAGTCCTAACAGGGGGAGCGACACTGAAGCTTTCTTT
few	TRBD2	TRBV7-2	TRBJ2-7	CASSSPRPSGRSWSSYEQYF	TGTGCCAGCAGCTCCCCCCGCCCTAGCGGGAGGTCCTGGAGCTCCTACGAGCAGTACTTC
few	TRBD2	TRBV13	TRBJ2-7	CASRTGLESYEQYF	TGTGCCAGCAGGACCGGACTAGAAAGCTACGAGCAGTACTTC
many	.	TRBV3-1	TRBJ1-1	CASSRTTENTEAFF	TGTGCCAGCAGCCGCACGACAGAGAACACTGAAGCTTTCTTT
.	.	TRBV6-1	TRBJ2-7	CASSHTARLQGYEQYF	TGTGCCAGCAGTCATACCGCTCGACTCCAGGGCTACGAGCAGTACTTC
.	TRBD2	TRBV6-5	TRBJ2-7	CASSYSSTSGRNEQYF	TGTGCCAGCAGTTACTCGAGTACTAGCGGGAGGAACGAGCAGTACTTC
few	.	TRBV4-1	TRBJ2-3	CASSQAPGRTDTQYF	TGCGCCAGCAGCCAAGCCCCGGGCCGCACAGATACGCAGTATTTT
.	TRBD1	TRBV28	TRBJ1-4	CASSAHSGTAQGEKLFF	TGTGCCAGCAGTGCACATAGCGGGACAGCCCAAGGGGAAAAACTGTTTTTT
few	TRBD1	TRBV10-1	TRBJ1-4	CASSLGTAYEKLFF	TGCGCCAGCAGCCTCGGGACAGCCTATGAAAAACTGTTTTTT
few	.	TRBV19	TRBJ1-5	CATTSGEFNQPQHF	TGTGCCACCACATCAGGGGAATTCAATCAGCCCCAGCATTTT
few	TRBD2	TRBV12-3/TRBV12-4	TRBJ2-3	CASSPRGGATQYF	TGTGCCAGCAGTCCCCGGGGGGGGGCGACGCAGTATTTT
many	.	TRBV2	TRBJ1-1	CASRPRGFANTEAFF	TGTGCCAGCAGACCACGGGGTTTTGCAAACACTGAAGCTTTCTTT
few	TRBD2	TRBV27	TRBJ2-3	CASSRREGGFDTQYF	TGTGCCAGTTCTCGGCGGGAGGGAGGGTTCGATACGCAGTATTTT
many	TRBD1	TRBV18	TRBJ2-7	CASSPDTGAYEQYF	TGTGCCAGCTCACCGGATACAGGGGCCTACGAGCAGTACTTC
many	TRBD2	TRBV3-1	TRBJ2-5	CASSTNLAGVSSETQYF	TGTGCCAGCAGCACTAATCTAGCGGGAGTTTCGTCAGAGACCCAGTACTTC
.	.	TRBV6-5	TRBJ2-4	CASSYSHRLLLAKNIQYF	TGTGCCAGCAGTTACTCGCACAGGTTACTGCTAGCCAAAAACATTCAGTACTTC
many	TRBD2	TRBV24-1	TRBJ2-3	CATSVGGGHADTQYF	TGTGCCACCAGTGTGGGGGGAGGGCATGCAGATACGCAGTATTTT
.	.	TRBV30	TRBJ2-3	CAWNLRGFDTDTQYF	TGTGCCTGGAACCTTAGGGGGTTCGACACAGATACGCAGTATTTT
.	TRBD2	TRBV9	TRBJ2-2	CASSVSGSRNTGELFF	TGTGCCAGCAGCGTAAGCGGGAGTAGAAACACCGGGGAGCTGTTTTTT
many	TRBD2	TRBV11-2	TRBJ2-1	CASSFVGTSVINEQFF	TGTGCCAGCAGCTTCGTCGGGACTAGCGTCATAAATGAGCAGTTCTTC
many	.	TRBV10-3	TRBJ2-7	CAISDIDYEQYF	TGTGCCATCAGCGACATAGACTACGAGCAGTACTTC
once	TRBD1	TRBV5-1	TRBJ2-5	CASSLGTGPPETQYF	TGCGCCAGCAGCTTGGGGACAGGCCCCCCGGAGACCCAGTACTTC
.	.	TRBV7-2	TRBJ2-7	CASSSTFYEQYF	TGTGCCAGCAGCTCAACATTCTACGAGCAGTACTTC
many	TRBD1	TRBV6-1	TRBJ1-5	CASSENRNRGSNQPQHF	TGTGCCAGCAGTGAAAACCGTAACAGGGGAAGCAATCAGCCCCAGCATTTT
.	TRBD1	TRBV10-3	TRBJ1-5	CAISESGGGSNQPQHF	TGTGCCATCAGTGAGTCAGGGGGCGGGAGCAATCAGCCCCAGCATTTT
.	.	TRBV7-9	TRBJ2-5	CASSLGTLDEQYF	TGTGCCAGCAGCTTAGGGACGTTGGATGAGCAGTACTTC
few	TRBD1	TRBV29-1	TRBJ2-2	CSVVWTGLPGELFF	TGCAGCGTTGTGTGGACAGGGCTTCCCGGGGAGCTGTTTTTT
many	.	TRBV30	TRBJ2-5	CAWSPQETQYF	TGTGCCTGGAGTCCGCAGGAGACCCAGTACTTC
many	TRBD2	TRBV6-1	TRBJ2-7	CASGTSGAYEQYF	TGTGCCAGCGGGACTAGCGGGGCCTACGAGCAGTACTTC
many	.	TRBV2	TRBJ2-2	CAGRTANTGELFF	TGTGCCGGCCGCACAGCGAACACCGGGGAGCTGTTTTTT
many	.	TRBV7-8	TRBJ2-5	CASSLTVAPYQETQYF	TGTGCCAGCAGCTTAACTGTAGCGCCGTACCAAGAGACCCAGTACTTC
many	TRBD2	TRBV20-1	TRBJ2-1	CSARDAASGGYNEQFF	TGCAGTGCTAGAGATGCGGCTAGCGGGGGTTACAATGAGCAGTTCTTC
many	.	TRBV2	TRBJ1-3	CASSAEDGSSGNTIYF	TGTGCCAGCAGTGCCGAGGACGGGAGCTCTGGAAACACCATATATTTT
many	.	TRBV2	TRBJ2-7	CASSEADGYEQYF	TGTGCCAGCAGTGAAGCAGACGGCTACGAGCAGTACTTC
many	TRBD1	TRBV11-2	TRBJ2-5	CASSPLWDRGWETQYF	TGTGCCAGCAGCCCCCTTTGGGACAGGGGGTGGGAGACCCAGTACTTC
many	.	TRBV11-2	TRBJ2-3	CASLLGRGADTQYF	TGTGCTTCGCTGTTGGGGAGAGGCGCAGATACGCAGTATTTT
many	.	TRBV6-1	TRBJ1-2	CASRVNRDTYGYTF	TGTGCCAGCAGAGTCAACCGGGACACCTATGGCTACACCTTC
many	TRBD2	TRBV11-2	TRBJ2-3	CASSLVTSGTDTQYF	TGTGCCAGCAGCTTAGTGACTAGCGGAACAGATACGCAGTATTTT
many	.	TRBV18	TRBJ2-7	CASSPVASYEGYEQYF	TGTGCCAGCTCACCGGTCGCGTCGTATGAGGGTTACGAGCAGTACTTC
few	TRBD1	TRBV5-5	TRBJ1-2	CASQYRDRGLLNYGYTF	TGTGCCAGCCAATACCGGGACAGGGGATTACTAAACTATGGCTACACCTTC